A selection of T cell receptor beta chains follows, all from one sample in a study of shared clonotypes between healthy human individuals. Clones were sequenced by immunoSEQ multiplex PCR, and TCRdb holds only the in-frame ones, with some missing. The data show fewer than 1.6 million clones, 98% seen once. Specimen: naive CD4+ T cells sorted from blood. These receptors originate from a man aged 25-45 years in good health. The CDR3 runs from the conserved cysteine through the conserved F or W. The D gene is left open where the match is weak. Clone sizes are given selectively: once, few, many, or a class where the clone is expanded.

abundance	v_gene	d_gene	j_gene	CDR3aa	CDR3nt
NA	TRBV6-6	NA	TRBJ2-3	CASSPRDGGVDTQYF	TGTGCCAGCAGTCCCCGGGACGGTGGGGTGGATACGCAGTATTTT
NA	TRBV29-1	NA	TRBJ2-7	CSVEISGRVLREQYF	TGCAGCGTTGAAATCTCGGGACGGGTCCTTCGGGAGCAGTACTTC
NA	TRBV5-4	NA	TRBJ2-3	CASSLDGSASDTQYF	TGTGCCAGCAGCTTGGACGGGAGCGCCTCTGATACGCAGTATTTT
NA	TRBV19	NA	TRBJ2-1	CASRIYNEQFF	TGTGCCAGTAGGATATACAATGAGCAGTTCTTC
NA	TRBV28	NA	TRBJ1-1	CASSLPTEAFF	TGTGCCAGCAGTCTCCCCACTGAAGCTTTCTTT
NA	TRBV18	TRBD1	TRBJ1-1	CASSGTVNTEAFF	TGTGCCAGCTCCGGGACAGTGAACACTGAAGCTTTCTTT
NA	TRBV11-2	TRBD1	TRBJ2-5	CASSLGQGVTQYF	TGTGCCAGCAGCCTGGGACAGGGAGTGACCCAGTACTTC
NA	TRBV4-1	TRBD1	TRBJ2-7	CASSQERGLAYEQYF	TGCGCCAGCAGCCAAGAGAGGGGGCTCGCCTACGAGCAGTACTTC
NA	TRBV11-3	NA	TRBJ2-1	CASSLSWETYNEQFF	TGTGCCAGCAGCTTATCGTGGGAGACCTACAATGAGCAGTTCTTC
NA	TRBV7-6	NA	TRBJ2-1	CASSLIRTGSLLNNEQFF	TGTGCCAGCAGCTTAATACGTACGGGATCCCTACTCAACAATGAGCAGTTCTTC
NA	TRBV6-6	NA	TRBJ2-2	CASSQDGSNTGELFF	TGTGCCAGCAGTCAGGACGGGAGTAACACCGGGGAGCTGTTTTTT
NA	TRBV6-5	NA	TRBJ1-2	CASSLVQHYGYTF	TGTGCCAGCAGTTTGGTACAACACTATGGCTACACCTTC
once	TRBV7-6	TRBD2	TRBJ2-3	CASTLLAGGPPDTQYF	TGTGCCAGCACCTTACTAGCGGGAGGGCCCCCAGATACGCAGTATTTT
NA	TRBV28	NA	TRBJ2-7	CASSLTGENYEQYF	TGTGCCAGCAGTTTAACGGGAGAAAACTACGAGCAGTACTTC
NA	TRBV2	TRBD2	TRBJ2-7	CASRQTSGINEQYF	TGTGCCAGCAGGCAGACTAGCGGGATCAACGAGCAGTACTTC
NA	TRBV5-1	NA	TRBJ2-7	CASSITHEQYF	TGCGCCAGCAGCATCACCCACGAGCAGTACTTC
NA	TRBV29-1	TRBD1	TRBJ2-7	CSVEDRGYEQYF	TGCAGCGTTGAAGACAGGGGGTACGAGCAGTACTTC
NA	TRBV18	TRBD1	TRBJ2-7	CASSRPGQSSYEQYF	TGTGCCAGCTCACGGCCGGGACAGAGCTCCTACGAGCAGTACTTC
NA	TRBV7-6	TRBD2	TRBJ2-3	CASSLWRGSTDTQYF	TGTGCCAGCAGCTTATGGCGGGGGAGCACAGATACGCAGTATTTT
NA	TRBV6-1	TRBD2	TRBJ2-1	CASSESSSAGRALGEQFF	TGTGCCAGCAGTGAATCATCATCCGCCGGGAGGGCCCTGGGTGAGCAGTTCTTC
NA	TRBV7-3	NA	TRBJ2-6	CASSPGTPGANVLTF	TGTGCCAGCAGCCCTGGGACGCCCGGGGCCAACGTCCTGACTTTC
NA	TRBV21-1	NA	TRBJ2-7	CASTRALTSGRTYEQYF	TGTGCCAGCACCCGCGCCTTGACTAGCGGGAGGACCTACGAGCAGTACTTC
NA	TRBV19	NA	TRBJ2-2	CASSRASGELFF	TGTGCCAGTAGTCGCGCGAGCGGGGAGCTGTTTTTT
NA	TRBV5-1	NA	TRBJ2-2	CASSLVRGGANTGELFF	TGCGCCAGCAGCTTGGTTCGGGGCGGAGCGAACACCGGGGAGCTGTTTTTT
NA	TRBV5-1	TRBD1	TRBJ1-5	CASSRGQNQPQHF	TGCGCCAGCAGCAGGGGACAGAATCAGCCCCAGCATTTT
NA	TRBV19	NA	TRBJ1-5	CASSDQHNQPQHF	TGTGCCAGTAGTGACCAACACAATCAGCCCCAGCATTTT
NA	TRBV29-1	NA	TRBJ2-5	CSVEFPQETQYF	TGCAGCGTTGAATTTCCACAAGAGACCCAGTACTTC
NA	TRBV5-1	NA	TRBJ2-7	CASALGLLGGEQYF	TGCGCCAGCGCCCTTGGACTCCTTGGCGGCGAGCAGTACTTC
NA	TRBV5-8	TRBD1	TRBJ2-7	CASSSDRGRSYEQYF	TGTGCCAGCAGTTCGGACAGGGGGCGATCCTACGAGCAGTACTTC
NA	TRBV19	NA	TRBJ1-4	CASSPRGGREKLFF	TGTGCCAGTAGTCCCCGTGGGGGAAGAGAAAAACTGTTTTTT
NA	TRBV6-1	NA	TRBJ2-7	CASSSRHEQYF	TGTGCCAGCAGTTCTAGACACGAGCAGTACTTC
once	TRBV5-1	TRBD2	TRBJ2-2	CASSPATSASGELFF	TGCGCCAGCAGCCCAGCGACTAGCGCCTCCGGGGAGCTGTTTTTT
NA	TRBV9	TRBD2	TRBJ2-1	CASRGLAGDNEQFF	TGTGCCAGCAGAGGACTAGCGGGAGATAATGAGCAGTTCTTC
NA	TRBV7-3	NA	TRBJ2-1	CASSLTGRYSEQFF	TGTGCCAGCAGCTTAACGGGCCGTTATTCTGAGCAGTTCTTC
NA	TRBV7-2	NA	TRBJ2-5	CASSPLGGGETQYF	TGTGCCAGCAGCCCCCTCGGCGGTGGAGAGACCCAGTACTTC
once	TRBV19	TRBD2	TRBJ2-7	CASSIRLAGGTYEQYF	TGTGCCAGTAGTATTAGACTAGCGGGAGGGACCTACGAGCAGTACTTC
NA	TRBV6-1	NA	TRBJ2-7	CASTFLSSYEQYF	TGTGCCAGCACCTTTCTTAGCTCCTACGAGCAGTACTTC
NA	TRBV5-6	NA	TRBJ2-7	CASSLQGPHYEQYF	TGTGCCAGCAGCTTACAGGGTCCGCACTACGAGCAGTACTTC